A single sample is the source of the 22 T cell receptor beta chains below, sequenced in a study of T cell responses to AZD1222 COVID-19 vaccine. The protocol was immunoSEQ multiplex PCR, while the TCRdb copy is restricted to in-frame clones and leaves out a portion. The repertoire holds 150,000 to 200,000 clones, with around 92% as singletons. The sequenced sample was peripheral blood, obtained on day 0 of AZD1222 vaccination. Receptor source: an adult in good health.

This chain joins TRBV19 and TRBJ1-5; D not certain. Per the germline V gene, CDR1 is LNHDA and CDR2 is SQIVND (reference sequence). V was trimmed by 5 bases and J by 4 bases, leaving 6 bases between them. The CDR3 length is 12 residues. CDR3 in amino acids: CASSPGNQPQHF. The CDR3, as DNA: TGTGCCAGTAGTCCTGGGAATCAGCCCCAGCATTTT. Full variable domain (remainder filled in from reference TRBV19 and TRBJ1-5): DGGITQSPKYLFRKEGQNVTLSCEQNLNHDAMYWYRQDPGQGLRLIYYSQIVNDFQKGDIAEGYSVSREKKESFPLTVTSAQKNPTAFYLCASSPGNQPQHFGDGTRLSIL.

V and J are TRBV6-2 or TRBV6-3 and TRBJ1-5; D gene uncertain. CDR1 is MNHEY and CDR2 is SVGEGT in the germline V gene. V gave up 5 bases and J gave up 8 bases, with 10 bases separating them. This CDR3 has 12 residues. The CDR3 is CASSKTDKPQHF. As DNA, the CDR3 is TGTGCCAGCAGTAAGACCGATAAGCCCCAGCATTTT.

The chain links TRBV6-5 to TRBJ2-3; D might be TRBD1 (6 bases). This CDR3 has 15 residues. Trimming cost V 7 bases and J 0 bases, with 14 bases left between them. Germline-derived CDR1 and CDR2 are MNHEY and SVGAGI. The CDR3 coding sequence is TGTGCCAGCACGTCCGGACAGCCTAGCACAGATACGCAGTATTTT. Its protein is CASTSGQPSTDTQYF.

The chain combines TRBV5-6 with TRBJ2-2, with 9 bases fitting TRBD2. Looked up from germline, CDR1 is SGHDT and CDR2 is YYEEEE. With 2 bases clipped from V and 4 bases from J, the junction kept 9 bases outside the gene matches. CDR3 size: 17 residues. CDR3 in DNA: TGTGCCAGCAGCTTTTGGTTGCGGCGGGGGGGCACCGGGGAGCTGTTTTTT. This codes for CASSFWLRRGGTGELFF.

The chain joins TRBV12-3 or TRBV12-4 to TRBJ1-2; D is unresolved. This CDR3 has 12 residues. V lost 8 bases, J lost 5 bases, and 12 bases lay in between. The CDR3 sequence is CASARTAYGYTF. The CDR3 DNA sequence: TGTGCCAGCGCGCGGACGGCATATGGCTACACCTTC.

The gene calls are TRBV28 and TRBJ1-2; perhaps TRBD1 as D (6 bases). V was shortened by 1 base and J by 8 bases, with 14 bases between the two germline ends. The CDR3 length is 14 residues. Per the germline V gene, CDR1 is MDHEN and CDR2 is SYDVKM. This CDR3 reads CASSLSAGDRGYTF. CDR3 in DNA: TGTGCCAGCAGTTTATCGGCAGGGGACCGGGGCTACACCTTC.

The chain carries TRBV20-1 and TRBJ1-2; the D is unclear. The CDR3 has 11 amino acids. Between the trimmed V and J ends, which lost 7 bases and 0 bases, there was a span of 6 bases. The germline gives CDR1 DFQATT, CDR2 SNEGSKA (reference sequence). The CDR3 region is CSGPSNYGYTF. CDR3 coding DNA: TGCAGTGGGCCATCTAACTATGGCTACACCTTC.

This sequence joins TRBV6-1 and TRBJ1-2; 7 nucleotides match TRBD1. From germline, CDR1 is MNHNS and CDR2 SASEGT. J gave up 4 bases and V 1 base, and 6 bases lay outside the gene matches. The CDR3 is made up of 15 amino acids. CDR3 residues: CASSEGGQDFYGYTF. As DNA, the CDR3 is TGTGCCAGCAGTGAAGGAGGACAGGACTTCTATGGCTACACCTTC.

The V and J genes are TRBV27 and TRBJ2-3, with D tentatively TRBD1 or TRBD2 (5 bases each). Germline CDR1 is MNHEY and CDR2 is SMNVEV (reference sequence). The germline V and J ends were trimmed by 6 bases and 3 bases, with 16 bases remaining between them. This CDR3 has 15 amino acids. The CDR3 loop is CASRIPGPVTDTQYF. The CDR3 DNA sequence: TGTGCCAGCAGAATTCCGGGACCCGTAACAGATACGCAGTATTTT.

The V and J genes are TRBV27 and TRBJ2-7; D remains ambiguous. V shed 0 bases and J shed 4 bases, with 7 bases lying between them. This CDR3 spans 13 amino acids. CDR1 and CDR2 (germline): MNHEY, SMNVEV (reference sequence). CDR3 residues: CASSLSPGYEQYF. The CDR3 nucleotides are TGTGCCAGCAGTTTATCCCCCGGGTACGAGCAGTACTTC.

The V and J genes are TRBV6-2 or TRBV6-3 and TRBJ1-2; no clear D gene. V was clipped by 4 bases and J by 8 bases, with 14 bases between them. Germline loops: CDR1 MNHEY, CDR2 SVGEGT. There are 13 residues in the CDR3. CDR3 nucleotide sequence: TGTGCCAGCAGTTCACGGGCCCAGTGGGGCTACACCTTC. It codes for CASSSRAQWGYTF.

The rearrangement links TRBV19 to TRBJ2-2, with TRBD1 matching over 10 bases. V was clipped by 4 bases and J by 6 bases; unmatched bases: 5. Germline V gene data show CDR1 as LNHDA and CDR2 as SQIVND (reference sequence). The CDR3 has 15 residues. CDR3 bases: TGTGCCAGTAGTACCACCGGGACAGGGGCCGGGGAGCTGTTTTTT. Its protein product is CASSTTGTGAGELFF.

This sequence joins TRBV5-6 and TRBJ2-5, with TRBD2 as a possible D gene (6 bases). The length of the CDR3 is 13 residues. Germline CDR1 is SGHDT and CDR2 is YYEEEE. Trimming stripped 2 bases from V and 4 bases from J, with 9 bases between. CDR3 loop: CASSLGGVETQYF. CDR3 nucleotides: TGTGCCAGCAGCTTAGGAGGGGTAGAGACCCAGTACTTC.

The DNA of the CDR3 is TGTGCCAGCAGCCCACAGGGGGCGAACAATCAGCCCCAGCATTTT. It yields the protein CASSPQGANNQPQHF. The J gene is TRBJ1-5, the V gene TRBV7-2, with 9 bases lining up with TRBD1. V gave up 5 bases and J gave up 3 bases; unmatched junction bases: 5. The CDR3 extends over 15 amino acids. Germline CDR1 and CDR2: SGHTA and FQGNSA. The full variable domain, in which reference TRBV7-2 and TRBJ1-5 provide the parts outside the CDR3, is GAGVSQSPSNKVTEKGKDVELRCDPISGHTALYWYRQSLGQGLEFLIYFQGNSAPDKSGLPSDRFSAERTGGSVSTLTIQRTQQEDSAVYLCASSPQGANNQPQHFGDGTRLSIL.

The V call is TRBV6-5, the J call TRBJ1-6, with no clear D. This CDR3 has 13 amino acids. CDR1 MNHEY and CDR2 SVGAGI come from the germline V gene. The V and J ends lost 0 bases and 14 bases respectively, with 11 bases between them. CDR3 DNA: TGTGCCAGCAGTTACTCAGGAGGTTCGACCCTCCACTTT. It yields the protein CASSYSGGSTLHF.

CDR3 nucleotides: TGCGCCAGCAGCGAGGGACAACCGTATGGCTACACCTTC. Its translation: CASSEGQPYGYTF. This chain links TRBV5-1 with TRBJ1-2; a weak D match, TRBD1 (6 bases). The germline CDR1 and CDR2 sequences are SGHRS and YFSETQ. The CDR3 runs to 13 residues. Trimming shortened V by 4 bases and J by 5 bases, and 12 bases separated the two germline ends.

J is TRBJ1-4 and V is TRBV27; D unresolved. V was trimmed by 5 bases and J by 3 bases, leaving 4 bases between them. Per germline, CDR1 MNHEY and CDR2 SMNVEV (reference sequence). The CDR3 is 12 amino acids. CDR3 nucleotides: TGTGCCAGCAGTGGATCTAATGAAAAACTGTTTTTT. Translation gives CASSGSNEKLFF.

The chain links TRBV7-9 to TRBJ2-7, with D tentatively TRBD1 (5 bases). This CDR3 is built from 15 residues. From germline, CDR1 is SEHNR and CDR2 FQNEAQ (reference sequence). V lost 4 bases, J lost 6 bases, and 19 bases lay in between. Here the CDR3 DNA reads TGTGCCAGCAGCTCTCGAGACAGCTATCTAAGCGAGCAGTACTTC. It specifies CASSSRDSYLSEQYF.

The chain couples TRBV5-1 to TRBJ1-4, with D maybe TRBD1 (6 bases). The V end was cut by 3 bases, the J end by 4 bases, with 13 bases between. CDR1 is SGHRS, CDR2 YFSETQ, per germline. The CDR3 covers 15 residues. In DNA, the CDR3 is TGCGCCAGCAGCTCACAGGGCCCGGGTAATGAAAAACTGTTTTTT. Amino acid sequence: CASSSQGPGNEKLFF. Filled out from reference TRBV5-1 and TRBJ1-4, the complete variable domain reads KAGVTQTPRYLIKTRGQQVTLSCSPISGHRSVSWYQQTPGQGLQFLFEYFSETQRNKGNFPGRFSGRQFSNSRSEMNVSTLELGDSALYLCASSSQGPGNEKLFFGSGTQLSVL.

Comment on this clone: An end of the junction does not agree with germline; a read error may underlie this. The V call is TRBV5-1, the J call TRBJ1-2; perhaps TRBD1 as D (5 bases). The V gene's germline CDR1 is SGHRS and CDR2 YFSETQ. CDR3 length: 9 residues. The CDR3 nucleotides are TGCGCCAAGAATCCCCGGGACCCCTTC. Its translation is CAKNPRDPF.

The chain joins TRBV5-8 to TRBJ1-5; D is unclear. The V gene's germline CDR1 is SGHTS and CDR2 YDEGEE. This CDR3 region has 12 residues. The V and J ends lost 1 base and 7 bases respectively, with 6 bases between them. CDR3 loop: CASSLRGQPQHF. The DNA for the CDR3 is TGTGCCAGCAGCTTGCGAGGGCAGCCCCAGCATTTT.

The CDR3 sequence is CASSGWTAQANYGYTF. The CDR3 bases are TGTGCCAGCAGTGGTTGGACAGCCCAGGCCAACTATGGCTACACCTTC. This chain connects TRBV6-1 to TRBJ1-2, with a possible D match to TRBD1 (6 bases). Germline V gene lookup returns CDR1 MNHNS and CDR2 SASEGT. The CDR3 covers 16 residues. Trimming left V 4 bases short and J 2 bases short, with 17 bases between.